Listed below are T cell receptor beta chains from one sample, sequenced in a study of Ad26.COV2.S vaccination and SARS-CoV-2 variants. Method: immunoSEQ multiplex PCR; TCRdb's copy keeps in-frame clones and lacks some. The sample carries approximately 410,000 clones, about 90% recorded once. Sequencing was performed on peripheral blood, taken in a trial of Ad26.COV2.S vaccine versus placebo. Source of these receptors: a person aged 18 to 65 who received the Ad26.COV2.S COVID-19 vaccine or a placebo. Both conserved end residues are part of each CDR3. Some rows have no size entry. The others give once, few or many, or a class for an expanded clone.

J: TRBJ1-2
size: .
V: TRBV6-5
CDR3: CATVTLDDTYGYTF

J: TRBJ1-4
size: .
V: TRBV18
CDR3: CASSPSGQANEKLFF

J: TRBJ2-7
size: .
V: TRBV12-3/TRBV12-4
CDR3: CASSTTGREQYF

J: TRBJ2-2
size: .
V: TRBV30
CDR3: CAWSVGMTDHTGELFF

J: TRBJ2-3
size: .
V: TRBV12-5
CDR3: CASGQQGTDTQYF

J: TRBJ1-1
size: .
V: TRBV27
CDR3: CASSLGGTAEAFF

J: TRBJ2-1
size: .
V: TRBV7-8
CDR3: CASSAGRLAGYNEQFF

J: TRBJ2-3
size: .
V: TRBV19
CDR3: CASSTVNRGGWSQYF

J: TRBJ2-7
size: .
V: TRBV15
CDR3: CATSIAGQSSYEQYF

J: TRBJ2-1
size: .
V: TRBV2
CDR3: CASTQRARLFF

J: TRBJ2-5
size: .
V: TRBV7-9
CDR3: CASSSDRVGTETQYF

J: TRBJ1-2
size: .
V: TRBV19
CDR3: CASSIVDRVYGYTF

J: TRBJ1-5
size: .
V: TRBV18
CDR3: CASSPEGRGQPQHF

J: TRBJ1-5
size: .
V: TRBV27
CDR3: CASSSGRGSSNQPQHF

J: TRBJ1-3
size: .
V: TRBV30
CDR3: CAWSLSQGTIYF

J: TRBJ1-1
size: .
V: TRBV28
CDR3: CASSPIQGRSTEAFF

J: TRBJ1-2
size: .
V: TRBV28
CDR3: CASSLGHLSDGYTF

J: TRBJ1-3
size: .
V: TRBV7-9
CDR3: CASSWTLSLSSGNTIYF

J: TRBJ2-7
size: .
V: TRBV19
CDR3: CASSITSGYYYEQYF

J: TRBJ1-2
size: .
V: TRBV11-2
CDR3: CASSLEGRGYGYTF

J: TRBJ2-2
size: .
V: TRBV7-2
CDR3: CASSLDRGANTGELFF

J: TRBJ2-5
size: .
V: TRBV4-3
CDR3: CASSQEQGQETQYF

J: TRBJ2-1
size: few
V: TRBV6-5
CDR3: CASSYSEVGSRDEQFF

J: TRBJ1-1
size: .
V: TRBV5-8
CDR3: CASTSHPDRPGTEAFF

J: TRBJ2-5
size: .
V: TRBV11-2
CDR3: CASSLLQGDETQYF

J: TRBJ1-1
size: .
V: TRBV6-5
CDR3: CASSYNQGLGNTEAFF

J: TRBJ2-5
size: .
V: TRBV13
CDR3: CASSFRQGGTETQYF

J: TRBJ1-4
size: .
V: TRBV5-1
CDR3: CASSPLGGANEKLFF

J: TRBJ1-1
size: .
V: TRBV9
CDR3: CASSVGVQNTEAFF

J: TRBJ2-1
size: .
V: TRBV7-2
CDR3: CASSSRQYNEQFF

J: TRBJ2-2
size: .
V: TRBV19
CDR3: CASSINGAGTGELFF

J: TRBJ2-7
size: .
V: TRBV19
CDR3: CASSSNLYTPVEQYF

J: TRBJ2-3
size: few
V: TRBV18
CDR3: CASSPSSPDTQYF

J: TRBJ1-2
size: .
V: TRBV18
CDR3: CASSPRGAEVYGYTF

J: TRBJ1-2
size: .
V: TRBV4-3
CDR3: CASSLISPGLMSYGYTF

J: TRBJ2-7
size: .
V: TRBV28
CDR3: CASSVDSRYEQYF

J: TRBJ1-4
size: .
V: TRBV3-1/TRBV3-2
CDR3: CASSFRGFNEKLFF

J: TRBJ2-7
size: .
V: TRBV10-1
CDR3: CASSDSYEQYF

J: TRBJ2-5
size: .
V: TRBV7-2
CDR3: CASSLAVSKQETQYF

J: TRBJ1-5
size: .
V: TRBV24-1
CDR3: CATSDFQSNQPQHF

J: TRBJ2-1
size: .
V: TRBV7-8
CDR3: CASSLVGRVVRFF